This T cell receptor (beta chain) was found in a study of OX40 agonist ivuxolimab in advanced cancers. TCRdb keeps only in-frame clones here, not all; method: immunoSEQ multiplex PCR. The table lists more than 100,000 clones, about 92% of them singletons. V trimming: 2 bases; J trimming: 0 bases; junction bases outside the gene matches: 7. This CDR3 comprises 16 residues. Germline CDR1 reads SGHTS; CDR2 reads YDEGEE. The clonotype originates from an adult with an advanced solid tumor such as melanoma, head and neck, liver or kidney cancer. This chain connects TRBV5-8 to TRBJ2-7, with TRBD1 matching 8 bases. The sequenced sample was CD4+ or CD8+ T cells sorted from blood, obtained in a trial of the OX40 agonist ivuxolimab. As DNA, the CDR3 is TGTGCCAGCAGCTTAAAATGGACAGGGATCTCCTACGAGCAGTACTTC. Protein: CASSLKWTGISYEQYF.